The entry below gives a single T cell receptor beta chain sequence along with its context. The antigen is unknown. The data were obtained in a study of pediatric ulcerative colitis. The study's findings and limits: No controls had the two rectal clonotypes shared by ulcerative colitis patients.

Sequencing was at survey level. Sequencing depth was up to 500,000 reads per sample. Profiled with immunoSEQ multiplex PCR; TCRdb holds only in-frame clones, not every one. The repertoire holds about 22,000 clones, with over 60% as singletons. This CDR3 contains 15 residues. The germline CDR1 and CDR2 sequences are SGHKS and YYEKEE (reference sequence). V was pared by 3 bases and J by 7 bases, with 14 bases between. Rectal tissue came from one to two pinch biopsies taken at colonoscopy. The clonotype was recovered from a boy between 10 and 17 years old with severe ulcerative colitis. The chain uses TRBV5-5 and TRBJ1-6; no firm D call. The material sequenced was gut tissue. The DNA of the CDR3 is TGTGCCAGCAGCTCCACCAACTTGGGGAATTCACCCCTCCACTTT. Translation: CASSSTNLGNSPLHF.